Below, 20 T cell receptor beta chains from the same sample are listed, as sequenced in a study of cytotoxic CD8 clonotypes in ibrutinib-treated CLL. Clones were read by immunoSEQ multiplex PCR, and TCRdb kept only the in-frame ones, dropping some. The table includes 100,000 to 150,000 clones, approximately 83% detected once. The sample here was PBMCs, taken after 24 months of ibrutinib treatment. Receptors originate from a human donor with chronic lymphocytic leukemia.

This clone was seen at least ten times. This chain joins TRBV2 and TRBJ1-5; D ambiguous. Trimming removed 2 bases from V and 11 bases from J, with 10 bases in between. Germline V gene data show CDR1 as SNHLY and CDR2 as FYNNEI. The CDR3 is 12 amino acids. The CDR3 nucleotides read TGTGCCAGCAGTGAACTCGCCCAGACCCAGCATTTT. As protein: CASSELAQTQHF.

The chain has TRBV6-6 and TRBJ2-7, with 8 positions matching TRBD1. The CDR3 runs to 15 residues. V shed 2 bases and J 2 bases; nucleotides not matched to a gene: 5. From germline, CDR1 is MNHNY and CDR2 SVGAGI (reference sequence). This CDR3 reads CASSYVQGATYEQYF. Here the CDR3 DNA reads TGTGCCAGCAGTTACGTTCAGGGGGCTACCTACGAGCAGTACTTC.

The CDR3 DNA follows: TGTGCCAGCAGTTTATCCGGCTGGGGCCTAAGCAATGAGCAGTTCTTC. It yields the protein CASSLSGWGLSNEQFF. This chain joins TRBV27 and TRBJ2-1; the D gene is possibly TRBD1 (5 bases). The CDR3 extends over 16 amino acids. Germline V gene data show CDR1 as MNHEY and CDR2 as SMNVEV (reference sequence). Trimming stripped 0 bases from V and 6 bases from J, with 15 bases between.

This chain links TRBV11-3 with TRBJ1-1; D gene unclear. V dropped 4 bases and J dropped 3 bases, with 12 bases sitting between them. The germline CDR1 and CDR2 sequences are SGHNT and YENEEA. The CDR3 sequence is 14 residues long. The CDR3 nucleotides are TGTGCCAGCAGCTCTCTTGGGCGGGACACTGAAGCTTTCTTT. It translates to CASSSLGRDTEAFF.

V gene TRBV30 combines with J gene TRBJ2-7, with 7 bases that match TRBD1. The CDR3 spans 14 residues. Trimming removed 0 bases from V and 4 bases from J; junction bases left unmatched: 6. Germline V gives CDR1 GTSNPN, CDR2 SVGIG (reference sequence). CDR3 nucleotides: TGTGCCTGGAGTGTACAGGGGACAGTTTACGAGCAGTACTTC. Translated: CAWSVQGTVYEQYF. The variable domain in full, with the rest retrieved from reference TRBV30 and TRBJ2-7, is SQTIHQWPATLVQPVGSPLSLECTVEGTSNPNLYWYRQAAGRGLQLLFYSVGIGQISSEVPQNLSASRPQDRQFILSSKKLLLSDSGFYLCAWSVQGTVYEQYFGPGTRLTVT.

This CDR3 is CASSLQGPLSYEQYF. In DNA form, the CDR3 reads TGTGCCAGCAGCCTACAGGGGCCATTATCCTACGAGCAGTACTTC. The rearrangement links TRBV5-6 to TRBJ2-7; 7 nucleotides agree with TRBD1. V shed 4 bases and J 1 base; nucleotides not matched to a gene: 8. The CDR3 spans 15 residues. CDR1 is SGHDT and CDR2 is YYEEEE in the germline V gene.

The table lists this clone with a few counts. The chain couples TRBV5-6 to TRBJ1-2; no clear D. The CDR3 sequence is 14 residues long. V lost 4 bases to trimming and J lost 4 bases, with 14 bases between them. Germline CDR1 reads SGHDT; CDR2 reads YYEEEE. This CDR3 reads CASSRMDVGYGYTF. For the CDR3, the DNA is TGTGCCAGCAGCCGAATGGACGTAGGCTATGGCTACACCTTC.

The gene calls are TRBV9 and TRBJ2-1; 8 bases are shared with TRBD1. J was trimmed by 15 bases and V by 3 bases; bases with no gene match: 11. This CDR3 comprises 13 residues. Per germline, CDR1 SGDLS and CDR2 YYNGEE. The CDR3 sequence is CASSADRGPWPFF. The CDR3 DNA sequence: TGTGCCAGCAGCGCCGACAGGGGACCATGGCCGTTCTTC.

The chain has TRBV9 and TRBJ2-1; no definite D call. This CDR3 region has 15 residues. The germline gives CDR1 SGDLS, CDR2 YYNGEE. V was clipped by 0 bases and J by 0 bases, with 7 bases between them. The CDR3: CASSVVTSSYNEQFF. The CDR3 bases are TGTGCCAGCAGCGTAGTGACGAGCTCCTACAATGAGCAGTTCTTC.

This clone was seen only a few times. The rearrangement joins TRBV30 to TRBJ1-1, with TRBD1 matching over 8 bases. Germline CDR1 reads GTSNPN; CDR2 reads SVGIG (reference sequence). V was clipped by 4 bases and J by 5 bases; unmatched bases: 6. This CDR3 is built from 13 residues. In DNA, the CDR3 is TGTGCCTGGAACGACAGGGGTCGGACTGAAGCTTTCTTT. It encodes CAWNDRGRTEAFF.

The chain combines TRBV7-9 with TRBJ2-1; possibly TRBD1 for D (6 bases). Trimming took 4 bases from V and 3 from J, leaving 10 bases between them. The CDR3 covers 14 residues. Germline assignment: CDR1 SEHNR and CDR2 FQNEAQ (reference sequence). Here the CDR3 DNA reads TGTGCCAGCAGCTCGGACAGAATCTACAATGAGCAGTTCTTC. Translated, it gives CASSSDRIYNEQFF.

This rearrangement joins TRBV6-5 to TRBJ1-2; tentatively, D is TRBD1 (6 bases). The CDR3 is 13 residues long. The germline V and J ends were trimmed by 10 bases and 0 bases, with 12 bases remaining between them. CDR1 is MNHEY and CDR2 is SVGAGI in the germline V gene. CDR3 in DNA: TGTGCCACCTCAGGACAGACTAACTATGGCTACACCTTC. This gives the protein CATSGQTNYGYTF.

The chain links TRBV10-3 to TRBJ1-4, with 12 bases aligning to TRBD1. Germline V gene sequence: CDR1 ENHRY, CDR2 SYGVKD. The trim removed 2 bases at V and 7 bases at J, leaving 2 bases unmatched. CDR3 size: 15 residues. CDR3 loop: CAISEGGQGAEKLFF. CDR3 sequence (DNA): TGTGCCATCAGTGAGGGGGGACAGGGGGCTGAAAAACTGTTTTTT.

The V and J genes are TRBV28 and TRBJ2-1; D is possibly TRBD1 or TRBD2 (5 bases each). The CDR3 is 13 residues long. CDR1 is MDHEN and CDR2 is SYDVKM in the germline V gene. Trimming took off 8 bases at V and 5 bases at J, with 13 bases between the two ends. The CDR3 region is CASLRDGDNEQFF. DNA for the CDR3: TGTGCCAGCCTCCGGGACGGAGACAATGAGCAGTTCTTC.

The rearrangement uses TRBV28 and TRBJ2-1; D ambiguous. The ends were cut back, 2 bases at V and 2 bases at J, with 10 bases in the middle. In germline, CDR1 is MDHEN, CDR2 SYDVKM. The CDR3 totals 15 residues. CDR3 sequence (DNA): TGTGCCAGCAGTTTAGTTGACGGTCCCTACAATGAGCAGTTCTTC. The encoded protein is CASSLVDGPYNEQFF. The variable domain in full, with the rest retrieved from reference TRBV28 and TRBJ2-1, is DVKVTQSSRYLVKRTGEKVFLECVQDMDHENMFWYRQDPGLGLRLIYFSYDVKMKEKGDIPEGYSVSREKKERFSLILESASTNQTSMYLCASSLVDGPYNEQFFGPGTRLTVL.

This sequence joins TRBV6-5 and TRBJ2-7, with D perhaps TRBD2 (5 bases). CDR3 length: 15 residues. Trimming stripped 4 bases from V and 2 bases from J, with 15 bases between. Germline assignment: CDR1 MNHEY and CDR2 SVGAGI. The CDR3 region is CASSSPGSPTYEQYF. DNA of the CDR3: TGTGCCAGCAGTTCCCCTGGGAGCCCGACCTACGAGCAGTACTTC.

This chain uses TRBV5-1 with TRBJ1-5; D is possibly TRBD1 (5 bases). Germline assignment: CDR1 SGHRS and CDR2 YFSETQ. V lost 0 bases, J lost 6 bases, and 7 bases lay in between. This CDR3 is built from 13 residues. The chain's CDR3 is CASSLGGSQPQHF. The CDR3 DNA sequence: TGCGCCAGCAGCTTGGGGGGCAGTCAGCCCCAGCATTTT.

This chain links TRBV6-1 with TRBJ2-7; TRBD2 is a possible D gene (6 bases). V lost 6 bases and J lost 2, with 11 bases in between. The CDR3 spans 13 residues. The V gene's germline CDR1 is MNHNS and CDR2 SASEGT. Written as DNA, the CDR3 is TGTGCCAGCAGCTGGGACTCCCCCTACGAGCAGTACTTC. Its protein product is CASSWDSPYEQYF.

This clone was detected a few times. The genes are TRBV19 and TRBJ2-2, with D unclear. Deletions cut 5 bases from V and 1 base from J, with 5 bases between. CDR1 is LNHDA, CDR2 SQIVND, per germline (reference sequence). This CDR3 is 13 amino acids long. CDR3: CASSWGNTGELFF. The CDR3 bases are TGTGCCAGTAGTTGGGGGAACACCGGGGAGCTGTTTTTT. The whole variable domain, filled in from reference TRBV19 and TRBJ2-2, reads DGGITQSPKYLFRKEGQNVTLSCEQNLNHDAMYWYRQDPGQGLRLIYYSQIVNDFQKGDIAEGYSVSREKKESFPLTVTSAQKNPTAFYLCASSWGNTGELFFGEGSRLTVL.

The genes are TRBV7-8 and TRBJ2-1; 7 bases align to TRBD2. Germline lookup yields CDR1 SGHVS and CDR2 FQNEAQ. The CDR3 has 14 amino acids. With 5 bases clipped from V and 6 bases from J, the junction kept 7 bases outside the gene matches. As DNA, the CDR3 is TGTGCCAGCAGCCCAATGACTAGCCGCAATGAGCAGTTCTTC. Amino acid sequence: CASSPMTSRNEQFF.